This TCR beta chain was profiled in a study of cytomegalovirus exposure and HLA in healthy donors. Assay: immunoSEQ multiplex PCR; the TCRdb copy retains only in-frame clones and omits some. The repertoire consists of more than 300,000 clones, with roughly 88% occurring once and the leading ten covering 0.84%. The CDR3 contains 13 residues. The ends were cut back, 5 bases at V and 9 bases at J, with 14 bases in the middle. Per germline, CDR1 SEHNR and CDR2 FQNEAQ (reference sequence). The chain couples TRBV7-9 to TRBJ2-1; D is undetermined. The clonotype comes from a woman aged 18-29 years in good health and CMV-seronegative. The sample was PBMCs. The CDR3 is CASSTSRNSEQFF. The CDR3 bases are TGTGCCAGCAGCACTTCCCGAAACAGTGAGCAGTTCTTC.